This T cell receptor (beta chain) was identified in a study of human T cells and chemical hapten exposure (TCRdb year 2021). Regarding the study in general: For sensitization, 2% DPC in acetone was applied to a roughly 2 cm by roughly 2 cm area of upper inner arm skin. In alopecia patients, the study followed how the peripheral blood TCR repertoire changed in vivo over primary and secondary sensitization to diphenylcyclopropenone (DPC), a hapten. Most of the patients in the cohort were female, and the cohort covered alopecia areata with under or over 50% scalp involvement, alopecia totalis and alopecia universalis. Blood samples were taken from patients before sensitization (week 0) and then at 2, 6 and about 24 weeks after DPC sensitization. Patch testing on the upper back used Finn chambers containing 0.01% DPC, with scoring done after 6 days according to International Contact Dermatitis Research Group standards. Weekly therapeutic DPC doses were additionally applied to the scalp of patients throughout the approximately 25-week study period. For TCR sequencing, blood came from 25 to 35 alopecia patients at anywhere from one to four time points (pre-sensitization, 2, 6 and 24 weeks). Libraries were pooled for sequencing, and per-sample TCR yields varied mainly because of small differences in library volumes within the pool.

Sample time point, as interpreted from the label and publication: patch test 3, about 24 weeks after DPC sensitization. The label giving this sample's treatment or condition can be read as: therapeutic diphenylcyclopropenone sensitization with weekly scalp DPC. Blood at each patch-test visit was drawn before the patch test was applied. Eligible patients were aged 18 to 70, diagnosed with alopecia, deemed suitable for DPC therapy, and excluded if pregnant. Unfractionated whole blood was collected in Tempus Blood RNA tubes, and total RNA was extracted from that blood. The full study reports these points: DPC sensitization did not change the number of TCRs with a frequency above 1 in 1000, and there was no evidence of changes in global repertoire structure. Because every patient had alopecia, a presumed autoimmune disease, the patients' immune response might differ from that of healthy individuals. Patch test score was positively correlated with the number of PT1 expanded TCRs, with significance at thresholds 8, 16 and 32 but not at 4. After repeated subsampling, the strength of the expansion versus patch-test correlation and the threshold at which it became significant changed. Compared with pre-sensitization or healthy control sets, expanded TCRs formed significantly more large CDR3 similarity clusters, which is consistent with antigen-driven responses.

This clonotype was detected a few times. It lacks a known antigen. The input lacks base qualities; no much larger clone sits a single base away. Including cysteine and phenylalanine, the CDR3 has 14 amino acids. CDR3 DNA only is kept here, 42 bases in frame from base 1. Trimming costs V 2 bases and J 0 bases, and their ends lie 8 bases apart. According to the germline V gene, CDR1 reads SGHTA and CDR2 reads FQGTGA. Receptor libraries were prepared by RACE. The run used a NextSeq 500. Library preparation attached unique molecular identifiers to individual cDNA molecules for quantitative, reproducible TCR counting. From each blood RNA sample, both TCR alpha and TCR beta chains were sequenced. From the authors' description of their analysis: The median number of TCRs per sample was some 100,000, ranging from about 23,224 to 690,600. V, J and CDR3 annotation of the TCR reads was performed with the Decombinator software suite. For the PS versus PT1 abundance plots, all samples were subsampled to the same number of TCRs (28,000). Expanded TCRs were defined as absent before sensitization and observed at least eight times at the 2-week time point. TCRdb trimmed public reads at Q25 via fastp, called clones via MiXCR and kept in-frame beta chains. A single entry per CDR3 protein holds the most common genes and DNA from its merged rows. TCRdb's processing, not the study's, gives the V and J calls here. This sample lists about 52,000 distinct CDR3 sequences; over 9.5% were detected once. Roughly 17% of the sample belongs to the ten largest clones.

The chain is assembled from TRBV7-3 and TRBJ2-7; the D gene cannot be resolved reliably. The specimen comprised whole blood, sampled in connection with sensitization to the hapten diphenylcyclopropenone (DPC). The receptor was derived from a woman in her thirties or forties with alopecia areata. Some clones in this sample may be carry-over from other donors' samples. The CDR3 reads as follows: CASSLVGNSYEQYF. The nucleotide sequence reads TGTGCCAGCAGCTTAGTGGGAAACTCCTACGAGCAGTACTTC.